The 21 T cell receptor beta chains below were found in one sample sequenced in a study of T-cell reconstitution after alpha-beta-depleted transplantation in children. A library of TCRbeta sequences, prepared with unique molecular identifiers, was generated. One entry per CDR3 protein, called by TCRdb with MiXCR from the PCR reads. The data hold about half a million distinct CDR3 sequences, with approximately 12% observed a single time. The sequences come from PBMCs from the stem cell graft donor, collected from the stem cell graft. These receptors originate from a human donor who donated a stem cell graft to a child with combined immunodeficiency.

This clonotype showed up many times. For the CDR3, the DNA is TGTGCCAGCAGTCCCCCCGGGACTTACGAGCAGTACTTC. It translates to CASSPPGTYEQYF. The chain uses TRBV18 and TRBJ2-7; maybe TRBD2 (6 bases). In germline, CDR1 is KGHSH, CDR2 LQKENI. The CDR3 length is 13 residues. Trimming shortened V by 8 bases and J by 4 bases, and 15 bases separated the two germline ends. Full variable domain (outside the CDR3, taken from reference TRBV18 and TRBJ2-7): NAGVMQNPRHLVRRRGQEARLRCSPMKGHSHVYWYRQLPEEGLKFMVYLQKENIIDESGMPKERFSAEFPKEGPSILRIQQVVRGDSAAYFCASSPPGTYEQYFGPGTRLTVT.

This clonotype occurred many times. The rearrangement joins TRBV5-1 to TRBJ1-1; D possibly corresponds to TRBD1 (6 bases). The CDR3 is 14 residues long. V was trimmed by 2 bases and J by 5 bases, leaving 13 bases between them. Germline CDR1 SGHRS, CDR2 YFSETQ. The CDR3 reads CASSLHRVGTEAFF. CDR3 coding DNA: TGCGCCAGCAGCTTACACAGGGTTGGGACTGAAGCTTTCTTT.

This clonotype was seen only a few times. This chain joins TRBV9 and TRBJ2-2; possible D gene TRBD2, 6 bases. Germline CDR1 reads SGDLS; CDR2 reads YYNGEE. The CDR3 has 15 amino acids. Trimming shortened V by 0 bases and J by 7 bases, and 13 bases separated the two germline ends. The CDR3 loop reads CASSVGDFGGGELFF. The CDR3 bases are TGTGCCAGCAGCGTAGGAGACTTCGGGGGCGGGGAGCTGTTTTTT.

The V gene is TRBV6-2 or TRBV6-3, the J gene TRBJ1-2, with TRBD1 matching over 7 bases. V gave up 6 bases and J gave up 8 bases; unmatched junction bases: 9. The CDR3 consists of 13 residues. Germline V CDR1 and CDR2: MNHEY, SVGEGT. CDR3 DNA: TGTGCCAGCAGGGCGGACAGGCCCTCCGGCTACACCTTC. Protein sequence: CASRADRPSGYTF.

In this sample, this clonotype turned up a few times. The genes are TRBV7-9 and TRBJ1-2; unclear D gene. Germline V gene sequence: CDR1 SEHNR, CDR2 FQNEAQ (reference sequence). The CDR3 covers 14 residues. With 6 bases removed from V and 4 bases from J, the gap between germline ends came to 15 bases. CDR3 sequence (DNA): TGTGCCAGCAGACAAGTCCCGGAGACCTATGGCTACACCTTC. Its protein is CASRQVPETYGYTF. The full variable domain, its missing parts supplied by reference TRBV7-9 and TRBJ1-2, is DTGVSQNPRHKITKRGQNVTFRCDPISEHNRLYWYRQTLGQGPEFLTYFQNEAQLEKSRLLSDRFSAERPKGSFSTLEIQRTEQGDSAMYLCASRQVPETYGYTFGSGTRLTVV.

This clonotype was seen repeatedly, ten times or more. This chain connects TRBV6-2 or TRBV6-3 to TRBJ2-7; D perhaps matches TRBD2 (5 bases). The CDR3 has 14 amino acids. The V gene's germline CDR1 is MNHEY and CDR2 SVGEGT. Trimming took 1 base from V and 6 from J, leaving 13 bases between them. CDR3 residues: CASSYWKGVSEQYF. The CDR3 DNA follows: TGTGCCAGCAGTTACTGGAAGGGAGTGAGCGAGCAGTACTTC.

The chain combines TRBV12-3 or TRBV12-4 with TRBJ2-1; D possibly corresponds to TRBD2 (5 bases). V gave up 5 bases and J gave up 8 bases, with 16 bases separating them. The CDR3 loop spans 14 amino acids. CDR3 sequence (DNA): TGTGCCAGCAGTATTAGCTCAGTCGGGGATGAGCAGTTCTTC. Translating it yields CASSISSVGDEQFF.

This clonotype was detected ten times or more. The chain joins TRBV5-1 to TRBJ2-2; either TRBD1 or TRBD2 may supply D (5 bases each). V lost 6 bases to trimming and J lost 7 bases, with 13 bases between them. Per the germline V gene, CDR1 is SGHRS and CDR2 is YFSETQ. The CDR3 runs to 13 residues. Here the CDR3 reads CASTGDGYGELFF. DNA of the CDR3: TGCGCCAGCACCGGGGACGGTTACGGGGAGCTGTTTTTT.

This rearrangement joins TRBV27 to TRBJ2-7; TRBD1 matches 8 bases. V trimming: 5 bases; J trimming: 4 bases; junction bases outside the gene matches: 10. CDR1 MNHEY and CDR2 SMNVEV come from the germline V gene (reference sequence). CDR3 size: 15 residues. CDR3 sequence: CASSPRTGLLYEQYF. The DNA of the CDR3 is TGTGCCAGCAGTCCTAGGACAGGGTTACTTTACGAGCAGTACTTC.

This clonotype was observed a handful of times. The CDR3 coding sequence is TGTGCCAGCAGCGTAGCCCCGTCCGGAAACACCATATATTTT. It yields the protein CASSVAPSGNTIYF. The J gene is TRBJ1-3, the V gene TRBV9; no definite D call. The ends were cut back, 0 bases at V and 4 bases at J, with 8 bases in the middle. The CDR3 covers 14 residues. Per germline, CDR1 SGDLS and CDR2 YYNGEE.

There are many counts of this clonotype. The rearrangement joins TRBV20-1 to TRBJ2-2, with 7 bases that match TRBD1. Germline CDR1 DFQATT, CDR2 SNEGSKA (reference sequence). Germline trimming cut 8 bases from V and 3 bases from J; bases unmatched to any gene: 3. The CDR3 length is 12 residues. CDR3 protein: CSLTGYTGELFF. Written as DNA, the CDR3 is TGCAGTTTGACAGGGTACACCGGGGAGCTGTTTTTT.

This clonotype turned up a few times. The chain couples TRBV7-2 to TRBJ2-7; the D gene is possibly TRBD2 (6 bases). Germline-derived CDR1 and CDR2 are SGHTA and FQGNSA. The CDR3 runs to 12 residues. V was trimmed by 6 bases and J by 5 bases, leaving 11 bases between them. CDR3 in DNA: TGTGCCAGCAGTTGGGACTTGAACGAGCAGTACTTC. Amino acid sequence: CASSWDLNEQYF. Drawing the rest from reference TRBV7-2 and TRBJ2-7, the complete variable domain is GAGVSQSPSNKVTEKGKDVELRCDPISGHTALYWYRQSLGQGLEFLIYFQGNSAPDKSGLPSDRFSAERTGGSVSTLTIQRTQQEDSAVYLCASSWDLNEQYFGPGTRLTVT.

J is TRBJ2-7 and V is TRBV10-3, with TRBD1 identical over 9 bases. CDR1 and CDR2 (germline): ENHRY, SYGVKD. This CDR3 spans 18 amino acids. V lost 0 bases, J lost 6 bases, and 15 bases stayed unmatched. CDR3 in DNA: TGTGCCATCAGTGAGTCCACTCGTACAGGGGGCAAATCTAGCGAGCAGTACTTC. This gives the protein CAISESTRTGGKSSEQYF.

The V gene is TRBV2, the J gene TRBJ2-5, with TRBD2 matching over 12 bases. The CDR3 has 18 amino acids. The germline CDR1 and CDR2 sequences are SNHLY and FYNNEI. Losses at the gene ends were 8 bases for V and 2 bases for J; bases not matched to a gene: 15. The CDR3 loop is CASQVGLAGGTIQETQYF. In DNA form, the CDR3 reads TGTGCCAGCCAAGTAGGGCTAGCGGGAGGGACCATTCAAGAGACCCAGTACTTC.

This chain joins TRBV5-1 and TRBJ2-7; TRBD2 matches at 11 bases. The junction had 7 bases not matched to a gene; V was cut back by 5 bases and J by 0 bases. There are 16 residues in the CDR3. CDR1 SGHRS and CDR2 YFSETQ come from the germline V gene. In nucleotides, the CDR3 is TGCGCCAGCAGAGGACTAGCGGGTCCCAGCTCCTACGAGCAGTACTTC. Translation gives CASRGLAGPSSYEQYF.

This clonotype was seen only a few times. The chain joins TRBV19 to TRBJ2-1, with TRBD1 matching 8 bases. V shed 3 bases and J 3 bases; nucleotides not matched to a gene: 1. The CDR3 totals 14 residues. CDR1 is LNHDA and CDR2 is SQIVND in the germline V gene (reference sequence). DNA of the CDR3: TGTGCCAGTAGTATTGGGACAGGCTACAATGAGCAGTTCTTC. Protein sequence: CASSIGTGYNEQFF.

The DNA of the CDR3 is TGTGCCAGCTCACCACAGGTGGGGGCGGGTTCCGCTGAAGCTTTCTTT. It encodes CASSPQVGAGSAEAFF. This chain connects TRBV18 to TRBJ1-1; possible D gene TRBD1, 6 bases. Germline CDR1 is KGHSH and CDR2 is LQKENI. The germline V and J ends were trimmed by 1 base and 6 bases, with 18 bases remaining between them. The CDR3 consists of 16 residues.

This rearrangement joins TRBV25-1 to TRBJ1-6; 8 bases map to TRBD1. The CDR3 consists of 17 residues. Germline-derived CDR1 and CDR2 are MGHDK and SYGVNS. V shed 3 bases and J 0 bases; nucleotides not matched to a gene: 4. The CDR3 loop reads CASSENRGSSYNSPLHF. The CDR3 bases are TGTGCCAGCAGTGAGAACAGGGGGAGCTCCTATAATTCACCCCTCCACTTT.

This sequence joins TRBV15 and TRBJ2-3; no reliable D call. From germline, CDR1 is LNHNV and CDR2 YYDKDF (reference sequence). The CDR3 consists of 15 residues. Between the trimmed V and J ends, which lost 0 bases and 7 bases, there was a span of 14 bases. The CDR3 DNA follows: TGTGCCACCAGCAGAGATCGGGCTAGGATGAATACGCAGTATTTT. It yields the protein CATSRDRARMNTQYF.

This clonotype has only a few counts. CDR3 nucleotides: TGTGCCTGGAGTTCGGACAGGGGGGTCGGCACAGATACGCAGTATTTT. Translated: CAWSSDRGVGTDTQYF. This chain joins TRBV30 and TRBJ2-3; 10 nucleotides align to TRBD1. The CDR3 loop spans 16 amino acids. Germline V gene sequence: CDR1 GTSNPN, CDR2 SVGIG (reference sequence). With 2 bases clipped from V and 1 base from J, the junction kept 6 bases outside the gene matches.

The V gene is TRBV10-3, the J gene TRBJ2-7; D is unresolved. Germline V gene sequence: CDR1 ENHRY, CDR2 SYGVKD. There are 12 residues in the CDR3. Trimming stripped 4 bases from V and 4 bases from J, with 8 bases between. CDR3 protein: CAISGGAYEQYF. The CDR3 DNA reads as TGTGCCATCAGTGGCGGAGCATACGAGCAGTACTTC.